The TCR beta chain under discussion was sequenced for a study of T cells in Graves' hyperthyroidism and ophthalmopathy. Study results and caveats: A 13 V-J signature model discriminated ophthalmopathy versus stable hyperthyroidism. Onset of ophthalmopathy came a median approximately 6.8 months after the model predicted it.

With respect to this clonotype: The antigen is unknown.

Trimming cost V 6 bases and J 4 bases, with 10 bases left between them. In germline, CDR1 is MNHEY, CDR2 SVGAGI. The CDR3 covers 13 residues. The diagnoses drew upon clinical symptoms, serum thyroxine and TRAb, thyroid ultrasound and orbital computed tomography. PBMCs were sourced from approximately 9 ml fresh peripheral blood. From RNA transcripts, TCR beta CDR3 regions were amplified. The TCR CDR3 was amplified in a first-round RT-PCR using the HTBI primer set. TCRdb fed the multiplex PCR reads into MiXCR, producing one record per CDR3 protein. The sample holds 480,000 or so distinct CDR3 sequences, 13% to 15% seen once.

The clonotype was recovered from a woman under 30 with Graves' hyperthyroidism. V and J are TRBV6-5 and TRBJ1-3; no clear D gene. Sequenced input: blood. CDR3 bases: TGTGCCAGCAGCTACGAGAGGGGAAACACCATATATTTT. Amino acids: CASSYERGNTIYF.